The 31 T cell receptor beta chains below come from one sample, sequenced in a study of Graves' ophthalmopathy and Graves' hyperthyroidism. Beta-chain TCR CDR3 regions were amplified from RNA transcripts. First-round RT-PCR with HTBI primers preceded a second-round multiplex PCR. One entry per CDR3 protein results from TCRdb running MiXCR on the multiplex PCR reads. This table holds a few hundred thousand distinct CDR3 sequences, under 40% found once. Source material: peripheral blood or thyroid tissue (not recorded which). These receptors were collected from an adult man with Graves' hyperthyroidism.

This clonotype turned up a few times. The rearrangement joins TRBV29-1 to TRBJ2-1; perhaps TRBD2 as D (5 bases). V was trimmed by 4 bases and J by 5 bases, leaving 15 bases between them. The CDR3 extends over 14 amino acids. CDR1 and CDR2 (germline): SQVTM, ANQGSEA. The CDR3 sequence is CSVGSRLANNEQFF. CDR3 bases: TGCAGCGTTGGGAGTCGGCTAGCCAACAATGAGCAGTTCTTC.

About this clonotype: A much bigger clone sits one base away, suggesting this may be a read error. This rearrangement joins TRBV19 to TRBJ2-2; TRBD1 agrees at 7 bases. The CDR3 sequence is 18 residues long. Germline V CDR1 and CDR2: LNHDA, SQIVND (reference sequence). CDR3 sequence: CVSSSYLRTGVAYGELFF. DNA for the CDR3: TGTGTCAGTAGTTCGTATCTGAGGACAGGAGTTGCTTACGGGGAGCTGTTTTTT.

This chain joins TRBV9 and TRBJ2-3; D ambiguous. This CDR3 spans 13 amino acids. Germline lookup yields CDR1 SGDLS and CDR2 YYNGEE. Trimming stripped 6 bases from V and 1 base from J, with 9 bases between. CDR3 coding DNA: TGTGCCAGCACAAATGGGCGCACAGATACGCAGTATTTT. It codes for CASTNGRTDTQYF.

This clonotype was counted a few times. The V gene is TRBV2, the J gene TRBJ2-7; TRBD2 matches 12 bases. The tail of the sequence fits TRBJ2-1 better, so the J call may be wrong. Germline V CDR1 and CDR2: SNHLY, FYNNEI. This CDR3 comprises 14 residues. CDR3 nucleotide sequence: TGTGCCAGCCCCCTAGCGGGAGGGCTCAATGAGCAGTTCTTC. It encodes CASPLAGGLNEQFF.

The chain couples TRBV10-2 to TRBJ1-2; 7 bases map to TRBD1. From germline, CDR1 is WSHSY and CDR2 SAAADI. CDR3 length equals 10 residues. Germline trimming cut 7 bases from V and 12 bases from J; bases unmatched to any gene: 5. CDR3 DNA sequence: TGCGCCAGCAAGACAGGGAGAAACACCTTC. It specifies CASKTGRNTF.

This clonotype was seen only a few times. The CDR3 does not end in the conserved phenylalanine or tryptophan, so this is likely a read error. It is unclear where the CDR3 begins or ends on the DNA, so no DNA is shown, and the CDR3 is as TCRdb lists it. This rearrangement joins TRBV11-1 to TRBJ2-5; the D segment call TRBD2 is taken from the table without a DNA check. The CDR3 is 9 residues long, ends included. CDR1 and CDR2 (germline): SGHAT, FQDESV (reference sequence). The CDR3 region is CASSWRLAG.

This clonotype has at least ten counts. This chain connects TRBV12-3 or TRBV12-4 to TRBJ2-7; TRBD1 or TRBD2 may be the D gene (5 bases each). V was pared by 1 base and J by 1 base, with 11 bases between. The CDR3 contains 15 residues. Written as DNA, the CDR3 is TGTGCCAGCAGTTTAGGACGGGGCACGTCCTACGAGCAGTACTTC. It codes for CASSLGRGTSYEQYF.

This chain connects TRBV7-8 to TRBJ2-2; 9 bases line up with TRBD1. The CDR3 runs 15 residues. Germline loops: CDR1 SGHVS, CDR2 FQNEAQ. V shed 6 bases, J shed 2 bases, and the junction held 4 bases outside the gene matches. The CDR3 loop is CASSWDRVNTGELFF. The CDR3, as DNA: TGTGCCAGCAGTTGGGACAGGGTAAACACCGGGGAGCTGTTTTTT.

This clonotype appeared many times. The chain is built from TRBV7-9 and TRBJ2-5; tentative D call: TRBD1 (5 bases). There are 16 residues in the CDR3. CDR1 and CDR2 from the germline V gene are SEHNR and FQNEAQ (reference sequence). The ends were cut back, 7 bases at V and 3 bases at J, with 21 bases in the middle. CDR3 region: CASTSLLGPQKETQYF. The CDR3 bases are TGTGCCAGCACCTCTCTGCTGGGGCCACAAAAAGAGACCCAGTACTTC.

For this clonotype: One base away lies a much larger clone, so this may be a sequencing read error. This chain connects TRBV7-2 to TRBJ1-1; no definite D call. Germline V gene lookup returns CDR1 SGHTA and CDR2 FQGNSA. The length of the CDR3 is 17 residues. The V end lost 5 bases, the J end lost 1 base, and 20 bases lay between the germline ends. As DNA, the CDR3 is TGTGCCAGCAGCCAAGATCTGAGTCGAGGCACGAACACTGAAGCTTTCTTT. Protein: CASSQDLSRGTNTEAFF.

The chain employs TRBV7-6 and TRBJ1-1, with 10 bases fitting TRBD1. This CDR3 is 11 amino acids long. Germline CDR1 is SGHVS and CDR2 is FNYEAQ. J was trimmed by 11 bases and V by 6 bases; bases with no gene match: 3. The CDR3 sequence: CASRKGQGAFF. CDR3 sequence (DNA): TGTGCCAGCAGGAAGGGACAGGGGGCTTTCTTT. The entire variable domain, with the rest obtained from reference TRBV7-6 and TRBJ1-1, is as follows: GAGVSQSPRYKVTKRGQDVALRCDPISGHVSLYWYRQALGQGPEFLTYFNYEAQQDKSGLPNDRFSAERPEGSISTLTIQRTEQRDSAMYRCASRKGQGAFFGQGTRLTVV.

The chain couples TRBV20-1 to TRBJ1-3; no definite D call. V dropped 5 bases and J dropped 2 bases, with 10 bases sitting between them. This CDR3 spans 13 amino acids. Germline V gene data show CDR1 as DFQATT and CDR2 as SNEGSKA (reference sequence). The CDR3 DNA reads TGCAGTGCTTTGGGCAAAACTGGAAACACCATATATTTT. This translates into CSALGKTGNTIYF.

Many counts were recorded for this clonotype. J is TRBJ2-2 and V is TRBV15; 8 positions agree with TRBD1. This CDR3 is 14 amino acids long. In germline, CDR1 is LNHNV, CDR2 YYDKDF (reference sequence). Unmatched junction bases numbered 6, after V lost 7 bases and J lost 5 bases. CDR3 amino acids: CATTPGQDTGELFF. The DNA of the CDR3 is TGTGCCACCACCCCGGGACAGGATACCGGGGAGCTGTTTTTT.

The rearrangement links TRBV7-8 to TRBJ1-2; D remains ambiguous. Germline lookup yields CDR1 SGHVS and CDR2 FQNEAQ. This CDR3 has 15 amino acids. Trimming cost V 0 bases and J 6 bases, with 14 bases left between them. The CDR3 DNA reads TGTGCCAGCAGCTTAGCGCGGGCAGCTTTTAATGGCTACACCTTC. Protein sequence: CASSLARAAFNGYTF.

V gene TRBV7-9 combines with J gene TRBJ2-7, with D unclear. The J call is in doubt because the DNA end fits TRBJ2-1 better. Germline lookup yields CDR1 SEHNR and CDR2 FQNEAQ (reference sequence). The CDR3 is made up of 11 amino acids. Written as DNA, the CDR3 is TGTGCCAGCAGCCGAAACAATGAGCAGTTCTTC. This translates into CASSRNNEQFF.

The V call is TRBV20-1, the J call TRBJ2-1; unclear D gene. CDR3 length: 13 amino acids. V was clipped by 0 bases and J by 5 bases, with 8 bases between them. Germline CDR1 and CDR2: DFQATT and SNEGSKA (reference sequence). CDR3 sequence: CSAREASDNEQFF. CDR3 bases: TGCAGTGCTAGAGAGGCTAGTGACAATGAGCAGTTCTTC.

The CDR3 sequence: CASSPRTLFTDTQYF. The CDR3 nucleotides read TGTGCCAGCAGCCCCCGGACTCTCTTCACAGATACGCAGTATTTT. The rearrangement links TRBV7-9 to TRBJ2-3; TRBD2 might be the D (5 bases). The CDR3 has 15 amino acids. V dropped 5 bases and J dropped 2 bases, with 14 bases sitting between them. Germline-derived CDR1 and CDR2 are SEHNR and FQNEAQ (reference sequence).

This clonotype has only a few counts. The genes are TRBV18 and TRBJ1-1; unclear D gene. This CDR3 has 13 amino acids. The V gene lost 3 bases and the J gene lost 1 base, with 6 bases spanning the gap. Germline CDR1 reads KGHSH; CDR2 reads LQKENI. The CDR3 region has the DNA TGTGCCAGCTCACCGAAGGGGAACACTGAAGCTTTCTTT. This encodes CASSPKGNTEAFF.

The chain combines TRBV7-9 with TRBJ1-2; no definite D call. Deletions cut 5 bases from V and 6 bases from J, with 10 bases between. There are 12 residues in the CDR3. The germline gives CDR1 SEHNR, CDR2 FQNEAQ (reference sequence). This CDR3 reads CASSPTRDGYTF. The CDR3 DNA reads as TGTGCCAGCAGCCCGACAAGGGATGGCTACACCTTC.

The rearrangement links TRBV7-8 to TRBJ2-3; D gene uncertain. Germline lookup yields CDR1 SGHVS and CDR2 FQNEAQ. The ends were cut back, 3 bases at V and 7 bases at J, with 11 bases in the middle. The CDR3 totals 13 residues. CDR3 DNA sequence: TGTGCCAGCAGCTTTGGCTCGCCGCATACGCAGTATTTT. Its protein is CASSFGSPHTQYF. Using reference TRBV7-8 and TRBJ2-3 for the parts outside the CDR3, the full variable domain is GAGVSQSPRYKVAKRGQDVALRCDPISGHVSLFWYQQALGQGPEFLTYFQNEAQLDKSGLPSDRFFAERPEGSVSTLKIQRTQQEDSAVYLCASSFGSPHTQYFGPGTRLTVL.

This clonotype appeared many times. The chain combines TRBV6-5 with TRBJ1-1, with 7 bases aligning to TRBD1. Germline V CDR1 and CDR2: MNHEY, SVGAGI. The ends lost 7 bases at V and 1 base at J; junction bases unmatched: 12. CDR3 length: 16 amino acids. The CDR3 bases are TGTGCCAGCAAAACCTATGGACAGGCGGGGAACACTGAAGCTTTCTTT. Translation: CASKTYGQAGNTEAFF.

The genes are TRBV4-1 and TRBJ2-5; no reliable D call. V shed 5 bases and J shed 0 bases, with 4 bases lying between them. This CDR3 contains 12 residues. The germline gives CDR1 MGHRA, CDR2 YSYEKL. The CDR3 region has the DNA TGCGCCAGCAGCGCAGACCAAGAGACCCAGTACTTC. This translates into CASSADQETQYF.

This clonotype showed up just once. With a much larger clone just one base away, this may be a read error. V gene TRBV6-1 combines with J gene TRBJ2-7; TRBD1 matches 7 bases. Germline CDR1 and CDR2: MNHNS and SASEGT. The length of the CDR3 is 13 residues. The V and J ends lost 10 bases and 0 bases, in that order; junction bases with no gene match: 6. The CDR3 nucleotides are TGTGCCAACACTGGGGACAGCTCCTACGAGCAGTACTTC. This gives the protein CANTGDSSYEQYF.

J is TRBJ2-7 and V is TRBV29-1, with 8 bases aligning to TRBD2. Germline assignment: CDR1 SQVTM and CDR2 ANQGSEA. The CDR3 totals 15 residues. Trimming removed 1 base from V and 5 bases from J; junction bases left unmatched: 10. DNA for the CDR3: TGCAGCGTTGAAGTAATGACGGGGGGGACGGACGAGCAGTACTTC. It translates to CSVEVMTGGTDEQYF.

This clonotype was counted many times. V gene TRBV4-1 combines with J gene TRBJ1-5; possibly TRBD1 for D (5 bases). V was shortened by 0 bases and J by 6 bases, with 9 bases between the two germline ends. From germline, CDR1 is MGHRA and CDR2 YSYEKL. The CDR3 consists of 14 residues. In DNA, the CDR3 is TGCGCCAGCAGCCAAGAAGGGGTGGCTCAGCCCCAGCATTTT. It specifies CASSQEGVAQPQHF.

The chain uses TRBV10-3 and TRBJ2-4; possibly TRBD1 for D (6 bases). This CDR3 has 15 amino acids. Germline V gives CDR1 ENHRY, CDR2 SYGVKD. V gave up 4 bases and J gave up 0 bases, with 10 bases separating them. The CDR3 sequence is CAISAGQIAKNIQYF. The CDR3 coding sequence is TGTGCCATCAGTGCGGGACAAATAGCCAAAAACATTCAGTACTTC.

The chain combines TRBV5-1 with TRBJ1-2; maybe TRBD1 (5 bases). The CDR3 is 13 amino acids. CDR1 is SGHRS and CDR2 is YFSETQ in the germline V gene. V gave up 0 bases and J gave up 8 bases, with 11 bases separating them. This CDR3 reads CASSLGVGPGYTF. The CDR3 DNA is TGCGCCAGCAGCTTGGGTGTGGGGCCGGGCTACACCTTC.

This clonotype was recorded many times. This chain uses TRBV4-2 with TRBJ1-2; D is unclear. V was shortened by 0 bases and J by 8 bases, with 16 bases between the two germline ends. Germline CDR1 reads LGHNA; CDR2 reads YNFKEQ. The length of the CDR3 is 15 residues. The CDR3 here is CASSQDLSGVGGYTF. The CDR3 nucleotides are TGTGCCAGCAGCCAAGATCTCAGCGGGGTAGGGGGCTACACCTTC.

This clonotype appeared many times. The gene calls are TRBV11-2 and TRBJ1-5, with 7 bases fitting TRBD1. This CDR3 contains 16 residues. Germline lookup yields CDR1 SGHAT and CDR2 FQNNGV. J was trimmed by 3 bases and V by 1 base; bases with no gene match: 6. The CDR3: CASSLVIGTVNQPQHF. CDR3 DNA sequence: TGTGCCAGCAGCTTAGTTATAGGGACAGTCAATCAGCCCCAGCATTTT.

The genes are TRBV24-1 and TRBJ2-7; D unclear. CDR1 is KGHDR, CDR2 SFDVKD, per germline. V was cut by 5 bases and J by 9 bases, with 7 bases left in between. CDR3 length: 10 amino acids. The CDR3 here is CATSVSGQYF. DNA for the CDR3: TGTGCCACCAGTGTATCAGGGCAGTACTTC.

This clonotype was picked up one time. This chain links TRBV2 with TRBJ2-3, with TRBD2 matching over 8 bases. J gave up 3 bases and V 6 bases, and 8 bases lay outside the gene matches. CDR3 length: 15 residues. Germline CDR1 reads SNHLY; CDR2 reads FYNNEI. CDR3 DNA: TGTGCCAGCAGCGTAGCGGGACTAGTGACAGATACGCAGTATTTT. It yields the protein CASSVAGLVTDTQYF.